The present entry profiles one T cell receptor beta chain with its context. This record comes from a study of blood T cells in healthy people across ages. V was trimmed by 0 bases and J by 12 bases, leaving 10 bases between them. The CDR3 length is 12 residues. CDR1 and CDR2 (germline): SGDLS, YYNGEE. Together with a sample-barcoded 5' primer, a J-beta primer mix was included in a second PCR lasting roughly 7 to 11 cycles. Each CDR3 protein gets one entry after TCRdb re-called the 5' RACE reads with MiXCR. The table shows over 500,000 distinct CDR3 sequences, with about a quarter occurring only once. This sample was shared with a second study, whose subject was T cells of mothers and their children. Per that paper: Slightly higher, non-significant overlap characterized related mother-child pairs relative to unrelated pairs.

The sequencing sample was made of blood. V gene TRBV9 combines with J gene TRBJ2-1; D uncertain. This TCR was sampled from a boy aged 2 to 9 in good health. CDR3 protein: CASSVVGSGQFF. The CDR3, as DNA: TGTGCCAGCAGCGTAGTGGGTTCGGGGCAGTTCTTC.